The sequence of this TCR beta chain was determined in a study of cytomegalovirus exposure and HLA in healthy donors. Sequenced by immunoSEQ multiplex PCR; TCRdb stores in-frame clones only, minus some. The sample has 110,000 or so clones; 86% are singletons. The CDR3 is made up of 16 amino acids. With V trimmed by 2 bases and J by 2 bases, 9 bases remained unmatched. CDR1 and CDR2 from the germline V gene are GTSNPN and SVGIG (reference sequence). The sequencing input was PBMCs. The rearrangement links TRBV30 to TRBJ2-7; 10 bases are a match to TRBD2. The sequence derives from a man aged 18 to 30 in good health and CMV-seronegative. For the CDR3, the DNA is TGTGCCTGGAGTCTCATCGGACTAGCGGATACCTACGAGCAGTACTTC. Translation: CAWSLIGLADTYEQYF.